The 7 T cell receptor beta chains below come from one sample, sequenced in a study of T cells in Graves' hyperthyroidism and ophthalmopathy. Amplified TCR beta CDR3 regions came from RNA transcripts. Researchers ran a first-round RT-PCR on the TCR CDR3 using the HTBI primer set. TCRdb analysed the multiplex PCR reads with MiXCR anew, one entry per CDR3 protein. The sample includes roughly 160,000 distinct CDR3 sequences, over 7.5% of them seen just once. Material: blood. These receptors all stem from a woman aged 18-30 years with Graves' hyperthyroidism that later progressed to Graves' ophthalmopathy.

This clonotype came up many times. The V and J genes are TRBV15 and TRBJ1-1; the D gene is possibly TRBD1 (5 bases). Germline V CDR1 and CDR2: LNHNV, YYDKDF (reference sequence). The CDR3 consists of 17 residues. With 1 base removed from V and 6 bases from J, the gap between germline ends came to 21 bases. The CDR3 DNA reads as TGTGCCACCAGCAGAGGTGGGAGGGCCTCCCTCAGGGCTGAAGCTTTCTTT. This sequence encodes CATSRGGRASLRAEAFF.

This clonotype was counted at least ten times. The chain couples TRBV29-1 to TRBJ1-1, with D tentatively TRBD1 (5 bases). V lost 6 bases and J lost 7, with 9 bases in between. Per germline, CDR1 SQVTM and CDR2 ANQGSEA. CDR3 length: 10 residues. CDR3 sequence (DNA): TGCAGCGTCCGGGGGTATGAAGCTTTCTTT. Translation: CSVRGYEAFF. The whole variable domain, filled in from reference TRBV29-1 and TRBJ1-1, reads SAVISQKPSRDICQRGTSLTIQCQVDSQVTMMFWYRQQPGQSLTLIATANQGSEATYESGFVIDKFPISRPNLTFSTLTVSNMSPEDSSIYLCSVRGYEAFFGQGTRLTVV.

This clonotype was detected ten times or more. The V and J genes are TRBV12-3 or TRBV12-4 and TRBJ2-3, with TRBD2 identical over 15 bases. J was trimmed by 2 bases and V by 6 bases; bases with no gene match: 9. CDR3 length equals 18 residues. The chain's CDR3 is CASSPGLAGGTPTDTQYF. The DNA for the CDR3 is TGTGCCAGCAGCCCTGGACTAGCGGGGGGGACCCCCACAGATACGCAGTATTTT.

This clonotype has a count of ten or more. The CDR3 reads CASSPRGGPNYGYTF. CDR3 nucleotide sequence: TGTGCCAGCAGCCCTAGAGGGGGCCCTAACTATGGCTACACCTTC. V and J are TRBV28 and TRBJ1-2, with 7 positions matching TRBD1. This CDR3 is 15 amino acids long. Germline V gives CDR1 MDHEN, CDR2 SYDVKM. Trimming at V came to 6 bases and at J to 0 bases, leaving 7 bases not matched to a gene.

The table lists this clonotype with many counts. This rearrangement joins TRBV15 to TRBJ1-2; 8 bases fit TRBD1. Germline CDR1 LNHNV, CDR2 YYDKDF (reference sequence). CDR3 length equals 15 residues. After removal of 3 bases from V and 2 bases from J, the junction contained 5 bases not matched to a gene. The CDR3 sequence: CATSRAHRGNYGYTF. The CDR3 bases are TGTGCCACCAGCAGGGCCCACAGGGGGAACTATGGCTACACCTTC.

This clonotype was detected ten times or more. CDR3 coding DNA: TGTGCCAGCAGTCCGCGACCGACAGCGGGGCGTGGGAAGACCCAGTACTTC. Translated: CASSPRPTAGRGKTQYF. This sequence joins TRBV12-3 or TRBV12-4 and TRBJ2-5, with 7 bases that match TRBD2. The V and J ends lost 5 bases and 6 bases, in that order; junction bases with no gene match: 18. There are 17 residues in the CDR3.

The sample holds many counts of this clonotype. The chain joins TRBV6-1 to TRBJ1-5, with TRBD1 matching 7 bases. The CDR3 sequence is 18 residues long. V trimming: 7 bases; J trimming: 1 base; junction bases outside the gene matches: 16. Germline lookup yields CDR1 MNHNS and CDR2 SASEGT. This chain's CDR3 is CASTNPFDTGESNQPQHF. The DNA of the CDR3 is TGTGCCAGCACCAACCCCTTCGACACAGGGGAGAGCAATCAGCCCCAGCATTTT.